This TCR beta chain was found in a study of blood T cell repertoires in COVID-19 (dated by TCRdb to 2018 to 2020). Looking at the study overall: The collaborator samples originated in the United States, Italy and Spain and spanned the acute and convalescent phases of COVID-19. The repertoires were released in a freely available public database intended as a resource for research on the immune response to SARS-CoV-2. The dataset comprised deeply sampled blood TCRbeta repertoires from subjects exposed to, actively infected with, or recovered from COVID-19. A de-identified subject ID, COVID-19 status, age in years and sex were almost always included in the sample metadata. The material from the prospective study consisted of cDNA or gDNA derived from T cells, B-cell-depleted T cells, or PBMCs. The samples were drawn from the first 160 participants of the ongoing ImmuneRACE study and from some 1,300 subjects provided by 6 global collaborators. HLA class I and class II types, where available, came from metadata supplied by the sample provider rather than from assay-based typing.

TCRbeta CDR3 regions were amplified from genomic DNA by means of the immunoSEQ Assay, a bias-controlled multiplex PCR. As for how the authors treated the data: Within the assay, amplification of reference gene primers was used to estimate how many nucleated cells each sample contained. Sequence reads were collapsed and filtered to measure the absolute abundance of every unique TCRbeta CDR3 rearrangement. For each sample, productive Simpson clonality was calculated as the square root of Simpson's diversity index over productive rearrangements. TCRdb took this table from immuneACCESS and kept in-frame rearrangements with V and J called. Such tables lack part of the clones; where checked against another copy, unresolved V genes explain under half of the gap, and the rest is unexplained. V and J calls and clone size are given by that table; D and trimming were obtained from the DNA. The sample table shows 150,000 to 180,000 clones, and around 83% are seen once. In total, the top ten clones hold 9% to 13% of the sample.

Study-wide conclusions, independent of this receptor: The amount of clinical and demographic metadata varied by source and participant and was provided uncurated.

This clone was detected once. This receptor's antigen is unknown. One base away there is no much larger clone; base qualities are not given. One collaborating source in Seattle enrolled patients while the patients were actively infected and followed the patients over time throughout the course of disease. The collaborating institutions used their own protocols to collect whole blood in K2EDTA tubes. For TCRbeta analysis, collaborators shipped samples in one of three forms: frozen whole blood, isolated PBMCs, or DNA extracted from either of those sample types. This TCR derives from a woman aged 55-69 years with COVID-19, enrolled during active disease. The sequenced material came from peripheral blood.

The DNA sequence is TGTGCCAGTACCTTGACAGGGGCGTTGACTGAAGCTTTCTTT. Its protein reads: CASTLTGALTEAFF. This chain is built from TRBV19 and TRBJ1-1; 8 junctional bases match TRBD1. For this chain, trimming is 7 bases at the V end and 5 bases at the J end, and the number of junction bases without a gene match is 9. The germline V gene (reference sequence) yields LNHDA for CDR1 and SQIVND for CDR2. Spanning cysteine to phenylalanine, the CDR3 consists of 14 amino acids. Only the CDR3 portion is preserved as DNA: 42 bases, with reading frame beginning at the first base.